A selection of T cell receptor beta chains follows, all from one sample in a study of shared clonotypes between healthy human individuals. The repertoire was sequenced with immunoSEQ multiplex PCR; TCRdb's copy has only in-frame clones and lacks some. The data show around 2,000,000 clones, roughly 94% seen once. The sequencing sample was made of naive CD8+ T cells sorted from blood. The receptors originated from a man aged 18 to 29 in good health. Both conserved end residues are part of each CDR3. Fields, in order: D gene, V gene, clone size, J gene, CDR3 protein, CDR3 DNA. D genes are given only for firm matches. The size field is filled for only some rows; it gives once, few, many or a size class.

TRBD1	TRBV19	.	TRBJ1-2	CASSIDREYYGYTF	TGTGCCAGTAGTATTGACAGGGAGTACTATGGCTACACCTTC
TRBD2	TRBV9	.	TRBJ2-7	CASSVNIAGAHEQYF	TGTGCCAGCAGCGTAAACATAGCGGGAGCCCACGAGCAGTACTTC
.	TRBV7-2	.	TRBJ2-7	CASSRTTSQASYEQYF	TGTGCCAGCAGCCGAACCACTAGCCAAGCCTCCTACGAGCAGTACTTC
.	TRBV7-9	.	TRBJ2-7	CASSLVVSWGTYEQYF	TGTGCCAGCAGCTTAGTCGTGAGTTGGGGGACCTACGAGCAGTACTTC
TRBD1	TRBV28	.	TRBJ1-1	CASSLDLGTGEGYTEAFF	TGTGCCAGCAGTTTAGACTTGGGGACAGGGGAAGGGTACACTGAAGCTTTCTTT
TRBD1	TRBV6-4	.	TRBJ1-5	CASTPGQGQAQHF	TGTGCCAGCACACCGGGACAGGGCCAAGCCCAGCATTTT
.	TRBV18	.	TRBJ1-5	CASSIPPGGINQPQHF	TGTGCCAGCTCCATACCTCCGGGCGGGATCAATCAGCCCCAGCATTTT
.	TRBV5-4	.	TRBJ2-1	CASSWEFYEQFF	TGTGCCAGCAGCTGGGAGTTCTATGAGCAGTTCTTC
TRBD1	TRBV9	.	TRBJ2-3	CASSVVGGQGGTDTQYF	TGTGCCAGCAGCGTAGTTGGAGGACAGGGCGGCACAGATACGCAGTATTTT
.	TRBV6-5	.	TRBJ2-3	CASSFDSLRDTQYF	TGTGCCAGCAGCTTCGACTCTCTAAGAGATACGCAGTATTTT
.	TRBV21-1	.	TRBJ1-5	CASNLTGRDQPQHF	TGTGCCAGCAATCTGACAGGGAGAGATCAGCCCCAGCATTTT
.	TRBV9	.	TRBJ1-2	CASSSGLGYTF	TGTGCCAGCAGTTCTGGGCTTGGCTACACCTTC
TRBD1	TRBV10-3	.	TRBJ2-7	CATEGQDYEQYF	TGTGCCACCGAGGGACAGGACTACGAGCAGTACTTC
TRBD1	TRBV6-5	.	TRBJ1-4	CASRVWTGSQEKLFF	TGTGCCAGCAGAGTCTGGACAGGGAGTCAAGAAAAACTGTTTTTT
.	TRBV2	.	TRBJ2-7	CASSEGTLYEQYF	TGTGCCAGCAGTGAAGGGACCCTTTACGAGCAGTACTTC
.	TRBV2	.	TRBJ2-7	CASSEWGTLEQYF	TGTGCCAGCAGTGAGTGGGGCACGCTCGAGCAGTACTTC
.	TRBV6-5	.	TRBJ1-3	CASSPVSGNTIYF	TGTGCCAGCAGTCCAGTTTCGGGAAACACCATATATTTT
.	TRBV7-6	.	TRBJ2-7	CASSYSGAYEQYF	TGTGCCAGCAGCTATTCAGGGGCCTACGAGCAGTACTTC
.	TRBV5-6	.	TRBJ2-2	CASSLVGDLKSGELFF	TGTGCCAGCAGCTTAGTTGGGGACTTGAAATCCGGGGAGCTGTTTTTT
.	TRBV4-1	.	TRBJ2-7	CASSSLRGAEKYEQYF	TGCGCCAGCAGCTCCCTCCGGGGCGCGGAGAAATACGAGCAGTACTTC
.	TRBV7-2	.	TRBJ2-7	CASSLGGRYEQYF	TGTGCCAGCAGCTTAGGCGGCCGGTACGAGCAGTACTTC
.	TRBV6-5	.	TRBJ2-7	CASSYGGHEQYF	TGTGCCAGCAGTTACGGAGGCCACGAGCAGTACTTC
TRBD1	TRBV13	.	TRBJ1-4	CASSSHRQGGSEKLFF	TGTGCCAGCAGCTCACATAGACAGGGGGGGAGTGAAAAACTGTTTTTT
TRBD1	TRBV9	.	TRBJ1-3	CASSVGGQEGSGNTIYF	TGTGCCAGCAGCGTAGGGGGACAGGAGGGCTCTGGAAACACCATATATTTT
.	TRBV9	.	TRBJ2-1	CASSAAGTTDEQFF	TGTGCCAGCAGCGCCGCCGGGACGACAGATGAGCAGTTCTTC
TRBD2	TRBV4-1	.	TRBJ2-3	CASSQDGGSGGRADTQYF	TGCGCCAGCAGCCAAGATGGGGGTAGCGGGGGTCGGGCAGATACGCAGTATTTT
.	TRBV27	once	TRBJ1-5	CASTPGPFDGNQPQHF	TGTGCCAGCACCCCTGGACCTTTTGACGGCAATCAGCCCCAGCATTTT